The 7 T cell receptor beta chains below all came from one sample that was sequenced in a study of blood T cell repertoires in COVID-19. The method was immunoSEQ multiplex PCR; TCRdb's version includes in-frame clones alone and lacks a portion of them. The profile covers 100,000 or so clones, with 84% appearing a single time and less than 10% taken by the ten largest. The specimen was peripheral blood. The receptors shown here come from a man aged 35-49 years with active or convalescent COVID-19.

The chain uses TRBV10-3 and TRBJ2-5; no clear D. V lost 4 bases, J lost 4 bases, and 7 bases lay in between. This CDR3 region has 12 residues. Germline values: CDR1 ENHRY, CDR2 SYGVKD. The CDR3 DNA follows: TGTGCCATCAGTGCTAACCGAGAGACCCAGTACTTC. This translates into CAISANRETQYF.

The rearrangement uses TRBV18 and TRBJ2-7, with 7 bases fitting TRBD1. The CDR3 length is 13 residues. Germline trimming cut 3 bases from V and 3 bases from J; bases unmatched to any gene: 2. CDR1 KGHSH and CDR2 LQKENI come from the germline V gene. The CDR3 bases are TGTGCCAGCTCACCGGGACAGAGCTACGAGCAGTACTTC. This encodes CASSPGQSYEQYF. The whole variable domain, filled in from reference TRBV18 and TRBJ2-7, reads NAGVMQNPRHLVRRRGQEARLRCSPMKGHSHVYWYRQLPEEGLKFMVYLQKENIIDESGMPKERFSAEFPKEGPSILRIQQVVRGDSAAYFCASSPGQSYEQYFGPGTRLTVT.

This chain joins TRBV3-1 (or the pseudogene TRBV3-2) and TRBJ2-7; TRBD2 aligns across 7 bases. The junction had 19 bases not matched to a gene; V was cut back by 1 base and J by 4 bases. Germline CDR1 is LGHDT and CDR2 is YNNKEL (reference sequence). The CDR3 runs 19 residues. CDR3 nucleotide sequence: TGTGCCAGCAGCCAAGGCCCCCATGACTGGGGGGGAAAGGGGTACGAGCAGTACTTC. Residues: CASSQGPHDWGGKGYEQYF.

This clone was found once. This sequence joins TRBV9 and TRBJ2-7; tentative D call: TRBD1 (5 bases). This CDR3 region has 14 residues. V was trimmed by 0 bases and J by 2 bases, leaving 9 bases between them. Germline CDR1 and CDR2: SGDLS and YYNGEE. CDR3 nucleotide sequence: TGTGCCAGCAGCGTAGCCGGACAAACCTACGAGCAGTACTTC. This sequence encodes CASSVAGQTYEQYF. The full variable domain, with the rest looked up from reference TRBV9 and TRBJ2-7, is DSGVTQTPKHLITATGQRVTLRCSPRSGDLSVYWYQQSLDQGLQFLIQYYNGEERAKGNILERFSAQQFPDLHSELNLSSLELGDSALYFCASSVAGQTYEQYFGPGTRLTVT.

The CDR3 protein is CASTSQPAGTGVNGYTF. The CDR3 DNA reads as TGTGCCAGCACTTCTCAACCTGCGGGGACAGGAGTAAATGGCTACACCTTC. V gene TRBV7-3 combines with J gene TRBJ1-2; 8 nucleotides line up with TRBD1. Trimming cost V 7 bases and J 6 bases; bases outside gene matches: 19. This CDR3 spans 17 amino acids. The germline CDR1 and CDR2 sequences are SGHTA and FQGTGA.

V usage is TRBV24-1 and J usage is TRBJ2-1; D ambiguous. Germline V gene sequence: CDR1 KGHDR, CDR2 SFDVKD. The CDR3 length is 14 residues. V lost 7 bases to trimming and J lost 0 bases, with 9 bases between them. CDR3 nucleotides: TGTGCCACCAGCAGGCTTAGCTCCTACAATGAGCAGTTCTTC. Protein product: CATSRLSSYNEQFF.

This clone is judged medium-sized. V and J are TRBV7-2 and TRBJ2-4; TRBD2 might be the D (5 bases). Trimming removed 3 bases from V and 7 bases from J, with 10 bases in between. The CDR3 contains 13 residues. Germline CDR1 is SGHTA and CDR2 is FQGNSA. The CDR3 spells CASSFTSGNIQYF. Written as DNA, the CDR3 is TGTGCCAGCAGCTTCACTAGTGGGAACATTCAGTACTTC.